Shown below are 3 T cell receptor beta chains from a single sample sequenced in a study of response to subunit inactivated influenza vaccine. TCRdb passed the RT-PCR reads through MiXCR, listing each CDR3 protein once. In the table there are around 150,000 distinct CDR3 sequences, around 9.9% of which are singletons. This specimen was non-naive T cells sorted from PBMCs, taken around seven weeks after vaccination. The receptors come from a man between 45 and 60 years old who received an inactivated influenza vaccine.

This clonotype was found many times. The chain couples TRBV29-1 to TRBJ1-4, with D possibly TRBD1 on 5 matching bases. The V and J ends lost 4 bases and 6 bases respectively, with 12 bases between them. The germline CDR1 and CDR2 sequences are SQVTM and ANQGSEA. This CDR3 comprises 13 residues. The CDR3 is CSVGGAPDEKLFF. In DNA form, the CDR3 reads TGCAGCGTTGGAGGGGCACCGGATGAAAAACTGTTTTTT.

This sequence joins TRBV3-1 and TRBJ2-5; D is undetermined. There are 16 residues in the CDR3. Trimming took off 4 bases at V and 0 bases at J, with 15 bases between the two ends. Looked up from germline, CDR1 is LGHDT and CDR2 is YNNKEL (reference sequence). In DNA, the CDR3 is TGTGCCAGCAGCCCCGACGATTGGTCCTACCAAGAGACCCAGTACTTC. It yields the protein CASSPDDWSYQETQYF.

This clonotype has more than one count but fewer than ten. For the CDR3, the DNA is TGCAGCGTCAGGACAGGGGGCTACGAGCAGTACTTC. Its protein is CSVRTGGYEQYF. J is TRBJ2-7 and V is TRBV29-1; TRBD1 agrees at 10 bases. The V gene's germline CDR1 is SQVTM and CDR2 ANQGSEA. The CDR3 extends over 12 amino acids. With V trimmed by 6 bases and J by 3 bases, 2 bases remained unmatched.